This T cell receptor beta chain is from a study of T-cell memory formation after mild COVID-19. Trimming cost V 1 base and J 9 bases, with 10 bases left between them. The CDR3 has 13 residues. The germline CDR1 and CDR2 sequences are SEHNR and FQNEAQ (reference sequence). This clonotype was counted only a few times. Using its own MiXCR run on the 5' RACE reads, TCRdb lists one record per CDR3 protein. This sample carries more than 35,000 distinct CDR3 sequences, less than 9.5% of them seen once, and the ten largest clones take 12%. V usage is TRBV7-9 and J usage is TRBJ2-1, with D uncertain. Sequencing was performed on PBMCs or a T cell subset sorted from them (not recorded which). This TCR was recovered from an adult woman who had mild COVID-19 (a few samples of this study predate the infection). Cell type and time point are not known. The CDR3 nucleotides are TGTGCCAGCAGCTTAGGTCAATGGGTTGAGCAGTTCTTC. It yields the protein CASSLGQWVEQFF.